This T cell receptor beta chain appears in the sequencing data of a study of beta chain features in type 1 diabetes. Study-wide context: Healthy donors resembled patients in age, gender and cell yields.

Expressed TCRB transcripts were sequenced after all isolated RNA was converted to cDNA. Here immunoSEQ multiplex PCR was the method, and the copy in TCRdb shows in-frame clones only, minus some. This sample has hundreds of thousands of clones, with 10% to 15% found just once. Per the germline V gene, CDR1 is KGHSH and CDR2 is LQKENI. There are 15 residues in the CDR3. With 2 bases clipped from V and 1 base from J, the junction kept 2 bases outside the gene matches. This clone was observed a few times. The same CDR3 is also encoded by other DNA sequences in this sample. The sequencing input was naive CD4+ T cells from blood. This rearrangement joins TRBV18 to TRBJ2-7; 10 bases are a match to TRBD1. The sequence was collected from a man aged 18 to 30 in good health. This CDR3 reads CASSPRTGGSYEQYF. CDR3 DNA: TGTGCCAGCTCACCAAGGACAGGGGGGTCCTACGAGCAGTACTTC.